The clone carrying this TCR beta chain showed up just a few times. The antigen remains undetermined. TCRdb redid the calling of the 5' RACE reads with MiXCR, one entry per CDR3 protein. The table has about 530,000 distinct CDR3 sequences, around 15% seen once. This record comes from a study of identical twins. Study-wide results and limits: Beta out-of-frame sequences showed weaker excess twin sharing.

The same data also went into a second study, on yellow fever vaccine responses in identical twins.

Input material: CD4+ T cells sorted from blood. The TCR originated in a woman aged 18-30 years in good health.

The CDR3 sequence: CASSPPSGKETQYF. CDR3 coding DNA: TGTGCCAGCTCACCACCGTCGGGAAAAGAGACCCAGTACTTC. The V call is TRBV18, the J call TRBJ2-5, with D possibly matching TRBD2 (5 bases). CDR1 is KGHSH, CDR2 LQKENI, per germline. With 0 bases removed from V and 3 bases from J, the gap between germline ends came to 8 bases. This CDR3 region has 14 residues.